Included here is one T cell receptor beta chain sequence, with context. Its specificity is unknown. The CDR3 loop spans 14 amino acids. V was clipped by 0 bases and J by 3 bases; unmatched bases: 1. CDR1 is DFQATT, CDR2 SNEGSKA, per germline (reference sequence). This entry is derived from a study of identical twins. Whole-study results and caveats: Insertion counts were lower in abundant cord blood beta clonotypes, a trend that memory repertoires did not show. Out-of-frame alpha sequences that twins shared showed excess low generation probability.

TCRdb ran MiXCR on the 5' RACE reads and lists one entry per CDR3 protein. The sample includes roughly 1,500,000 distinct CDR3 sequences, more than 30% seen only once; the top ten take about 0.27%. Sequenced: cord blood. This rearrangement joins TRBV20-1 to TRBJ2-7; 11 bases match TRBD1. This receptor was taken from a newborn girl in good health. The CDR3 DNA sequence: TGCAGTGCTAGAGAGGACAGGGGGCGCTACGAGCAGTACTTC. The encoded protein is CSAREDRGRYEQYF.